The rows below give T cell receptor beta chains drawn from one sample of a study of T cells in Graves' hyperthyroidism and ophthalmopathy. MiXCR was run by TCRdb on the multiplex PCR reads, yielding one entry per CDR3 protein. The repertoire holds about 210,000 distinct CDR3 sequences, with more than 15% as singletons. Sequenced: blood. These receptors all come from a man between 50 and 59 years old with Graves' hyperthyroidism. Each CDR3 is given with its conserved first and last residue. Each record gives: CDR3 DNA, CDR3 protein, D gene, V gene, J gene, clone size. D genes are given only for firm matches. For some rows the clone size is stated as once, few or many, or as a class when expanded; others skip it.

cdr3_nt: TGCGCCAGCAGCTCCCTCGACACGGGGAACACTGAAGCTTTCTTT
cdr3_aa: CASSSLDTGNTEAFF
d_call: -
v_call: TRBV5-1
j_call: TRBJ1-1
clone_size: many

cdr3_nt: TGCGCCAGCAGCTATGGACTGGACGACACCGGGGAGCTGTTTTTT
cdr3_aa: CASSYGLDDTGELFF
d_call: -
v_call: TRBV5-1
j_call: TRBJ2-2
clone_size: once

cdr3_nt: TGTGCCAGCAGTTTGGGCAGGGGGCCGTACGAGCAGTACTTC
cdr3_aa: CASSLGRGPYEQYF
d_call: TRBD1
v_call: TRBV12-3/TRBV12-4
j_call: TRBJ2-7
clone_size: once

cdr3_nt: TGTGCCAGCAGTTTACGGGGGATAAATGAAAAACTGTTTTTT
cdr3_aa: CASSLRGINEKLFF
d_call: -
v_call: TRBV12-3/TRBV12-4
j_call: TRBJ1-4
clone_size: once

cdr3_nt: TGTGCCAGCAGCCCGACTGGCGGGTACAATGAGCAGTTCTTC
cdr3_aa: CASSPTGGYNEQFF
d_call: -
v_call: TRBV7-3
j_call: TRBJ2-1
clone_size: many

cdr3_nt: TGCAGTGCTAGATTCCAACACAGGAACACTGAAGCTTTCTTT
cdr3_aa: CSARFQHRNTEAFF
d_call: -
v_call: TRBV20-1
j_call: TRBJ1-1
clone_size: many

cdr3_nt: TGTGCCAGCAGTCAACACGACAGACAAGAGACCCAGTACTTC
cdr3_aa: CASSQHDRQETQYF
d_call: -
v_call: TRBV6-2/TRBV6-3
j_call: TRBJ2-5
clone_size: few

cdr3_nt: TGTGCCAGCAGGCCGTTTGGTCAGAATAATTCACCCCTCCACTTT
cdr3_aa: CASRPFGQNNSPLHF
d_call: -
v_call: TRBV12-3/TRBV12-4
j_call: TRBJ1-6
clone_size: many

cdr3_nt: TGTGCCTGGAGTGTACTTGCGGGGACAGGAGATACGCAGTATTTT
cdr3_aa: CAWSVLAGTGDTQYF
d_call: TRBD1
v_call: TRBV30
j_call: TRBJ2-3
clone_size: many

cdr3_nt: TGTGCCAGCAGTTCAAGGACAGGGGTGGAGACCCAGTACTTC
cdr3_aa: CASSSRTGVETQYF
d_call: TRBD1
v_call: TRBV12-3/TRBV12-4
j_call: TRBJ2-5
clone_size: many

cdr3_nt: TGTGCCAGCACTAACCGGCCAGGGAGGGCGGGAGATACGCAGTATTTT
cdr3_aa: CASTNRPGRAGDTQYF
d_call: TRBD2
v_call: TRBV7-9
j_call: TRBJ2-3
clone_size: many

cdr3_nt: TGTGCCAGTAGTCTGGGGGAGGCCACTGAAGCTTTCTTT
cdr3_aa: CASSLGEATEAFF
d_call: -
v_call: TRBV19
j_call: TRBJ1-1
clone_size: -

cdr3_nt: TGTGCCAGCAGATCCTGGGACTCACTCGTAGAGACCCAGTACTTC
cdr3_aa: CASRSWDSLVETQYF
d_call: -
v_call: TRBV6-1
j_call: TRBJ2-5
clone_size: many

cdr3_nt: TGTGCCTGGAGTGCCTATACTTGGGCCAACGTCCTGACTTTC
cdr3_aa: CAWSAYTWANVLTF
d_call: -
v_call: TRBV30
j_call: TRBJ2-6
clone_size: -

cdr3_nt: TGTGCCAGCAGTCAAGACAGTTTCACCGGGGAGCTGTTTTTT
cdr3_aa: CASSQDSFTGELFF
d_call: -
v_call: TRBV6-1
j_call: TRBJ2-2
clone_size: few

cdr3_nt: TGTGCCAGCAGCGTAGTCGGAGGGAACGAGCAGTACTTC
cdr3_aa: CASSVVGGNEQYF
d_call: -
v_call: TRBV9
j_call: TRBJ2-7
clone_size: many

cdr3_nt: TGTGCCAGTACCAGCACAGATACGCAGTATTTT
cdr3_aa: CASTSTDTQYF
d_call: -
v_call: TRBV12-3/TRBV12-4
j_call: TRBJ2-3
clone_size: many

cdr3_nt: TGCAGTGCTATTCCGACGGAAAATAGCGGGAGGGCAGAGCAGTACTTC
cdr3_aa: CSAIPTENSGRAEQYF
d_call: TRBD2
v_call: TRBV20-1
j_call: TRBJ2-7
clone_size: many

cdr3_nt: TGTGCCAGCAGCCAACTACGGACAGGGACCAACACTGAAGCTTTCTTT
cdr3_aa: CASSQLRTGTNTEAFF
d_call: TRBD1
v_call: TRBV2
j_call: TRBJ1-1
clone_size: many

cdr3_nt: TGCAGTGCTAGAGATGGGGGAGGGGCAGGGGAGCAGTTCTTC
cdr3_aa: CSARDGGGAGEQFF
d_call: TRBD2
v_call: TRBV20-1
j_call: TRBJ2-1
clone_size: many

cdr3_nt: TGTGCCATCAGTGAGTTAACAGGCACAGATACGCAGTATTTT
cdr3_aa: CAISELTGTDTQYF
d_call: -
v_call: TRBV10-3
j_call: TRBJ2-3
clone_size: -

cdr3_nt: TGCGCCAGCACGCGGGGTGGTGGTACAGATACGCAGTATTTT
cdr3_aa: CASTRGGGTDTQYF
d_call: -
v_call: TRBV5-1
j_call: TRBJ2-3
clone_size: many

cdr3_nt: TGTGCCAGTAGTATATGGTTTCCGACAACCCTGGGAGATGAGCAGTTCTTC
cdr3_aa: CASSIWFPTTLGDEQFF
d_call: -
v_call: TRBV19
j_call: TRBJ2-1
clone_size: -

cdr3_nt: TGTGCCAGTAGTATTTTTGAAGTTGGCGGCAATCAGCCCCAGCATTTT
cdr3_aa: CASSIFEVGGNQPQHF
d_call: -
v_call: TRBV19
j_call: TRBJ1-5
clone_size: few

cdr3_nt: TGTGCCAGCGGGCGGGCACCTTCATCCTACGAGCAGTACTTC
cdr3_aa: CASGRAPSSYEQYF
d_call: -
v_call: TRBV12-3/TRBV12-4
j_call: TRBJ2-7
clone_size: many

cdr3_nt: TGCGCCAGCAGCCCCCAGGGCATGACGAACACCGGGGAGCTGTTTTTT
cdr3_aa: CASSPQGMTNTGELFF
d_call: -
v_call: TRBV4-1
j_call: TRBJ2-2
clone_size: -

cdr3_nt: TGTGCCAGCAGCAAATACAGGGGCGCTGAAGCTTTCTTT
cdr3_aa: CASSKYRGAEAFF
d_call: TRBD1
v_call: TRBV7-9
j_call: TRBJ1-1
clone_size: few

cdr3_nt: TGCGCCAGCAGCCCGATGGGGAAGAACACTGAAGCTTTCTTT
cdr3_aa: CASSPMGKNTEAFF
d_call: -
v_call: TRBV5-1
j_call: TRBJ1-1
clone_size: many

cdr3_nt: TGCAGCGGCCGCCTAGCGGGATCCTACAATGAGCAGTTCTTC
cdr3_aa: CSGRLAGSYNEQFF
d_call: TRBD2
v_call: TRBV29-1
j_call: TRBJ2-1
clone_size: -

cdr3_nt: TGTGCCAGCACCTATACAGGGGGCGTTGGCGGGGAGCTGTTTTTT
cdr3_aa: CASTYTGGVGGELFF
d_call: TRBD1
v_call: TRBV28
j_call: TRBJ2-2
clone_size: many

cdr3_nt: TGTGCCAGCAGCTTACTCACAGGGGGCAATCAGCCCCAGCATTTT
cdr3_aa: CASSLLTGGNQPQHF
d_call: TRBD1
v_call: TRBV7-8
j_call: TRBJ1-5
clone_size: -

cdr3_nt: TGCGCCAGCAGCTTGGACGACCCTAGGGGCGATGAGCAGTACTTC
cdr3_aa: CASSLDDPRGDEQYF
d_call: -
v_call: TRBV5-1
j_call: TRBJ2-7
clone_size: -

cdr3_nt: TGCAGTGCTGGGGGGACAGGCGCTCGTCTATATCAGCCCCAGCATTTT
cdr3_aa: CSAGGTGARLYQPQHF
d_call: TRBD1
v_call: TRBV20-1
j_call: TRBJ1-5
clone_size: many

cdr3_nt: TGCAGTGCTAGAGATCAGACTAGGGATGGGCAGTTCTTC
cdr3_aa: CSARDQTRDGQFF
d_call: -
v_call: TRBV20-1
j_call: TRBJ2-1
clone_size: -

cdr3_nt: TGTGCCAGCAGAAGAAGAGACAGGGGTGACAATCAGCCCCAGCATTTT
cdr3_aa: CASRRRDRGDNQPQHF
d_call: TRBD1
v_call: TRBV6-1
j_call: TRBJ1-5
clone_size: few

cdr3_nt: TGCAGTGCTAGAGCCTGGGACAGGGGGTATGAGACCCAGTACTTC
cdr3_aa: CSARAWDRGYETQYF
d_call: TRBD1
v_call: TRBV20-1
j_call: TRBJ2-5
clone_size: -